This T cell receptor beta chain was retrieved from a study of blood T cell repertoires in COVID-19. Across the study: Samples came from the United States, Italy and Spain, spanning acute and convalescent COVID-19.

V lost 4 bases, J lost 6 bases, and 6 bases stayed unmatched. The CDR3 loop spans 16 amino acids. Per germline, CDR1 SGHRS and CDR2 YFSETQ. In the original processing: Reference gene primer amplification gave estimated nucleated cell counts. Some clones are missing from TCRdb's copy, which holds only in-frame ones; the method was immunoSEQ multiplex PCR. For V, J and clone size, that table is used; D and trimming come from the DNA. This sample has 150,000 to 200,000 clones, with roughly 77% found just once. This chain uses TRBV5-1 with TRBJ2-1, with 14 bases matching TRBD2. The sequence was obtained from a woman aged 40 to 55 with COVID-19, enrolled during active disease. The sample consisted of peripheral blood. In DNA form, the CDR3 reads TGCGCCAGCAGCCCCCCGGGACTAGCGGGAGCCAATGAGCAGTTCTTC. Translated: CASSPPGLAGANEQFF.